Listed here is a single T cell receptor (beta chain). Its matching antigen is unknown. Measured with immunoSEQ multiplex PCR; TCRdb has only the in-frame clones, and not every one. The sample comprises fewer than 400,000 clones, about 88% of which are singletons, and approximately 1.9% rests with the top ten. Treatment of the sample: around 19 received Ad26.COV2.S at low or high dose, single or two shots; roughly five received placebo; per-sample allocation not given. Collection of the samples took place on day 63 after the first injection of vaccine or placebo. An 18-55-year-old adult in Boston served as donor. The shot given was an Ad26 vector that makes Wuhan-strain SARS-CoV-2 spike. These data belong to a study of Ad26.COV2.S vaccination and SARS-CoV-2 variants. Findings and caveats of the study: Possible underestimation of total T cell responses by the TCR breadth and depth analyses was noted.

The TCR comes from a person between 18 and 60 years old who received the Ad26.COV2.S COVID-19 vaccine or a placebo. Source: peripheral blood, taken in a trial of Ad26.COV2.S vaccine versus placebo.

The CDR3 reads CAISESGQGDKNEQFF. DNA of the CDR3: TGTGCCATCAGTGAGTCCGGACAGGGGGATAAGAATGAGCAGTTCTTC. The chain joins TRBV10-3 to TRBJ2-1; TRBD1 matches at 10 bases. The CDR3 is made up of 16 amino acids. Trimming at V came to 0 bases and at J to 7 bases, leaving 6 bases not matched to a gene. Germline loops: CDR1 ENHRY, CDR2 SYGVKD.